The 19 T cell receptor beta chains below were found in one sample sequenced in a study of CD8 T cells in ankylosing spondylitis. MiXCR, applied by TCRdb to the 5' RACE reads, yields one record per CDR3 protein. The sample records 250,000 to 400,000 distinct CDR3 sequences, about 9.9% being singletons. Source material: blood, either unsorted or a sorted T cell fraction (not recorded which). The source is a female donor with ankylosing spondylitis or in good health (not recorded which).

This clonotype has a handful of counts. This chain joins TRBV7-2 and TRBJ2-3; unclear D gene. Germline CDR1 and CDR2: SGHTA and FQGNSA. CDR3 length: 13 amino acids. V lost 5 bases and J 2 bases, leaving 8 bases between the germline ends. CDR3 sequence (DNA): TGTGCCAGCAGCCGGCCGAACACAGATACGCAGTATTTT. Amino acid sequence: CASSRPNTDTQYF.

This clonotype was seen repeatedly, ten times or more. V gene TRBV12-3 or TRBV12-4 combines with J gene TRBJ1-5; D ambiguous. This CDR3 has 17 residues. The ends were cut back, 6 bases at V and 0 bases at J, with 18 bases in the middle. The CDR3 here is CASSSQIGPPSNQPQHF. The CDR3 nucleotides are TGTGCCAGCAGCTCACAGATTGGACCGCCTAGCAATCAGCCCCAGCATTTT.

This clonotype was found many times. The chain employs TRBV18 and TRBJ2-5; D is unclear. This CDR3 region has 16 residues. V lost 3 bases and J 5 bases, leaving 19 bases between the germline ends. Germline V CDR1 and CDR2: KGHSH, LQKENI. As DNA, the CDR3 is TGTGCCAGCTCACCGCTGCATGCCCAAACTCCGGAGACCCAGTACTTC. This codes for CASSPLHAQTPETQYF.

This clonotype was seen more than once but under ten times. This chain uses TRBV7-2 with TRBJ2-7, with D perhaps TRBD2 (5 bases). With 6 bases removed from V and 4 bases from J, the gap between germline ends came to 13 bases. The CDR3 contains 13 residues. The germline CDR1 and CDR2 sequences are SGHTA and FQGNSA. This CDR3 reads CASSIGEPYEQYF. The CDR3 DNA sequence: TGTGCCAGCAGTATCGGGGAGCCTTACGAGCAGTACTTC.

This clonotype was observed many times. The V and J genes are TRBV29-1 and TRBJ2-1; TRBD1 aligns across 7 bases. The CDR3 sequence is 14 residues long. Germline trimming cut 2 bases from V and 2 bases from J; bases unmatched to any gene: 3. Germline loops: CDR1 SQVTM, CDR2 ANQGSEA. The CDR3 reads CSVERQGAYNEQFF. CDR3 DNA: TGCAGCGTTGAAAGGCAGGGGGCCTACAATGAGCAGTTCTTC.

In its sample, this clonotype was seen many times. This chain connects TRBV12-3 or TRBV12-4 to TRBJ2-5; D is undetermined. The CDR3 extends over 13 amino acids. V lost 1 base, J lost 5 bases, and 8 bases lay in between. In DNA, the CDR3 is TGTGCCAGCAGTTTAGGCTTTTTGGAGACCCAGTACTTC. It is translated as CASSLGFLETQYF.

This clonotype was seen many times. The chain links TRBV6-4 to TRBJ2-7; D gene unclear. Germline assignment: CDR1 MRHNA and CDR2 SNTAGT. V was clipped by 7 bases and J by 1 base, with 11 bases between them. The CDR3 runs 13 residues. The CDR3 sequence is CASINDGSYEQYF. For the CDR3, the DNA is TGTGCCAGCATCAACGACGGATCCTACGAGCAGTACTTC.

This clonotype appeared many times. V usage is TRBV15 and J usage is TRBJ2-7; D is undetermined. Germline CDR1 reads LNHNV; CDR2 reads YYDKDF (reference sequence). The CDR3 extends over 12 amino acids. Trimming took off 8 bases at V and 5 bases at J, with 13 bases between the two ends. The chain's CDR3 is CATGGRLDEQYF. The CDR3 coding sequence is TGTGCCACCGGTGGCAGGCTGGACGAGCAGTACTTC.

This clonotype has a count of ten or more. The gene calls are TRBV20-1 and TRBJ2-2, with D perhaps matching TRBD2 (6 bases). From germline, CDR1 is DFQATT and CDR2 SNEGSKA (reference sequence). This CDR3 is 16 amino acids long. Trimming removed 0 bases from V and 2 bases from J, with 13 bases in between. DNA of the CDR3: TGCAGTGCTAGAGAAGCCCGGGGGTTTAACACCGGGGAGCTGTTTTTT. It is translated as CSAREARGFNTGELFF.

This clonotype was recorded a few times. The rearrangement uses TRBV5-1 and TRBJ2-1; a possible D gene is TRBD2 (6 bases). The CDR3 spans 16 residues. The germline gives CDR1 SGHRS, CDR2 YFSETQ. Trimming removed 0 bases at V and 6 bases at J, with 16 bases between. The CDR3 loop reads CASSLGGTGDFNEQFF. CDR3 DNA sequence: TGCGCCAGCAGCTTGGGGGGGACGGGGGATTTCAATGAGCAGTTCTTC.

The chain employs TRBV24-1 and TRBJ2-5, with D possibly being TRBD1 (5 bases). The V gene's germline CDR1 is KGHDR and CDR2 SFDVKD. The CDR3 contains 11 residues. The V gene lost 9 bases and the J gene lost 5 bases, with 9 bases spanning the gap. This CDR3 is CATFSGETQYF. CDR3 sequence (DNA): TGTGCCACCTTTTCAGGGGAGACCCAGTACTTC.

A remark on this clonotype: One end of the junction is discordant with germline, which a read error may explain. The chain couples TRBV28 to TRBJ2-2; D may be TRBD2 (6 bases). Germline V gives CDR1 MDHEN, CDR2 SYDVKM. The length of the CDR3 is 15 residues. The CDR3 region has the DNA TGTGCCAGCAGTACCCCGAAAGCGATACCCGGGGGGCTGTTTTTT. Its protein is CASSTPKAIPGGLFF.

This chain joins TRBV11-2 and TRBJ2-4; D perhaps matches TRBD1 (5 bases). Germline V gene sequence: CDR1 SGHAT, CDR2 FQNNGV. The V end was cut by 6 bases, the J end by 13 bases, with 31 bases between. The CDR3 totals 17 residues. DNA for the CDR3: TGTGCCAGCAGGTCCCTCCGCGCGACAGAGACATACAATGAGCAGTACTTC. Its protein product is CASRSLRATETYNEQYF.

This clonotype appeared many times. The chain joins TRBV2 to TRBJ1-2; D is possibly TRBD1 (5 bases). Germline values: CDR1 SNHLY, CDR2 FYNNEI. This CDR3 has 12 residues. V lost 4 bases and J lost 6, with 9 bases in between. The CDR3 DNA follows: TGTGCCAGCAGTGTCCAGGGCCATGGCTACACCTTC. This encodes CASSVQGHGYTF.

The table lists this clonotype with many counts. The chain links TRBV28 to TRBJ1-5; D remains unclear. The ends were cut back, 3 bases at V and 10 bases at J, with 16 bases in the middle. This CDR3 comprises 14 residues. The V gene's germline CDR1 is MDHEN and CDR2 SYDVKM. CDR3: CASSFGLRGSPQHF. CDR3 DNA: TGTGCCAGCAGTTTCGGGCTACGGGGAAGTCCCCAGCATTTT.

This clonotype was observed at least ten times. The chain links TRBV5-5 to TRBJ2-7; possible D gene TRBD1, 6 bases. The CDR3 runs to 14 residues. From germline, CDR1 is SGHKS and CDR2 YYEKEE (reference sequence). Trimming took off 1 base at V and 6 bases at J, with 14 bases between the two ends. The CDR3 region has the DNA TGTGCCAGCAGCTTGATCGACAGGTCCGGCGAGCAGTACTTC. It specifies CASSLIDRSGEQYF.

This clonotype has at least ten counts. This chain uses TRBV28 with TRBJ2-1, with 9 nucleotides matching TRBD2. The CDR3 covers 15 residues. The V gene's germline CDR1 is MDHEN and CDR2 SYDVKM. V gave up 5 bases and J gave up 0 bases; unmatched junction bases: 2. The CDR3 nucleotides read TGTGCCAGCAGTCGTAGCGGGAGCTCCTACAATGAGCAGTTCTTC. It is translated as CASSRSGSSYNEQFF.

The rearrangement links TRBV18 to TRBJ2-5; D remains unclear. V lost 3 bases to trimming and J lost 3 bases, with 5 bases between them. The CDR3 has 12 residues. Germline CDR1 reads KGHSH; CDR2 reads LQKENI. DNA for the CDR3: TGTGCCAGCTCACCCCAGAAAGAGACCCAGTACTTC. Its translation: CASSPQKETQYF.

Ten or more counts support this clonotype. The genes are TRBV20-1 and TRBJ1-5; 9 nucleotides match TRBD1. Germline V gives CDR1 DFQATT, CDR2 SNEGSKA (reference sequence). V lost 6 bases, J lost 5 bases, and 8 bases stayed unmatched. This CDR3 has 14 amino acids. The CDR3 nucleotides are TGCAGTGCCAGGGGACAGGGCCTCGATCAGCCCCAGCATTTT. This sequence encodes CSARGQGLDQPQHF.